Sequencing of this TCR beta chain was carried out in a study of cytomegalovirus exposure and HLA in healthy donors. Vbeta (60) and Jbeta (13) primers were used in the PCR. The data were produced by immunoSEQ multiplex PCR, yet TCRdb's version contains in-frame clones alone and is incomplete. This table has approximately 120,000 clones, over 60% appearing once. Concerning this clone itself: Its specificity is unknown.

Whole-study findings and limits: There were a few CMV-associated chains whose specificity for CMV antigens was confirmed in vitro.

The source is a young man in good health and CMV-seronegative. Input material: PBMCs.

The DNA for the CDR3 is TGTGCCAGTAGTATAAGAACAGAAAAAGAGACCCAGTACTTC. As protein: CASSIRTEKETQYF. This chain connects TRBV19 to TRBJ2-5, with D unresolved. Trimming took 2 bases from V and 3 from J, leaving 10 bases between them. CDR1 is LNHDA, CDR2 SQIVND, per germline (reference sequence). The CDR3 totals 14 residues.